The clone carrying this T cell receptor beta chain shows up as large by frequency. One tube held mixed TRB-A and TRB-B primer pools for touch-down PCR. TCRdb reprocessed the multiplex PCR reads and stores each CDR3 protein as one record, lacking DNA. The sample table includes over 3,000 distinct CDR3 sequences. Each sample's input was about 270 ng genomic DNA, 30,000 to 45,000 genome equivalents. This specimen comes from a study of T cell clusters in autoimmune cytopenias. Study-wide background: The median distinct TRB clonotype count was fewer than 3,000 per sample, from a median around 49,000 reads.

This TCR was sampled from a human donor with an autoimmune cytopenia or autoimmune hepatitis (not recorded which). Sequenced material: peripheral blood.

The CDR3 spells CSVGQLGSGMLGTQYF. This sequence joins TRBV29-1 and TRBJ2-3; TCRdb selects TRBD2, and the lack of DNA leaves this call unchecked. The CDR3 has 16 residues. From germline, CDR1 is SQVTM and CDR2 ANQGSEA.